Listed below are T cell receptor beta chains from one sample, sequenced in a study of early T cells in non-severe SARS-CoV-2 infection. MiXCR was run by TCRdb on the 5' RACE reads, yielding one entry per CDR3 protein. The sample contains 70,000 to 90,000 distinct CDR3 sequences, about 16% of which appear only once. The sequenced sample was whole blood. These TCRs come from an adult who was a healthcare worker with PCR-confirmed SARS-CoV-2 infection or an uninfected control (not recorded which). Each CDR3 is given with its conserved first and last residue. A D gene is named only where the DNA matches it firmly. Only part of the rows carry a size: once, few, many, or a class if the clone is expanded.

clone size	V gene	J gene	D gene	CDR3 protein	CDR3 DNA
few	TRBV3-1	TRBJ2-7	-	CASSQEGTPGEQYF	TGTGCCAGCAGCCAAGAGGGAACCCCTGGGGAGCAGTACTTC
-	TRBV11-2	TRBJ2-3	TRBD2	CASSSISGRGADTQYF	TGTGCCAGCAGCTCCATTAGCGGGCGAGGGGCGGATACGCAGTATTTT
many	TRBV27	TRBJ1-6	-	CASSLHRDSPLHF	TGTGCCAGCAGTCTCCACAGGGATTCACCCCTCCACTTT
-	TRBV6-2/TRBV6-3	TRBJ2-1	-	CASSYVGHEQFF	TGTGCCAGCAGTTACGTGGGACATGAGCAGTTCTTC
-	TRBV24-1	TRBJ2-3	TRBD1	CATSDTSGQGGWDTQYF	TGTGCCACCAGTGATACCTCAGGACAGGGAGGATGGGATACGCAGTATTTT
-	TRBV3-1	TRBJ1-1	-	CASSPQQGLNTEAFF	TGTGCCAGCAGCCCCCAACAGGGTCTGAACACTGAAGCTTTCTTT
-	TRBV11-1	TRBJ2-1	-	CASSLARAVYNEQFF	TGTGCCAGCAGCTTAGCGCGAGCGGTCTACAATGAGCAGTTCTTC
-	TRBV28	TRBJ2-1	-	CASSLYGQGGDEQFF	TGTGCCAGCAGTTTATACGGGCAGGGTGGCGATGAGCAGTTCTTC
-	TRBV20-1	TRBJ1-6	-	CSARDRNSPLHF	TGCAGTGCTAGGGATAGGAATTCACCCCTCCACTTT
-	TRBV6-5	TRBJ1-4	-	CASNPTGSEKLFF	TGTGCCAGTAACCCGACAGGCTCTGAAAAACTGTTTTTT
few	TRBV2	TRBJ2-1	TRBD1	CATSGTGLHEQFF	TGTGCCACCTCCGGGACAGGGCTGCATGAGCAGTTCTTC
-	TRBV20-1	TRBJ2-4	-	CSASYSGSNIQYF	TGCAGTGCTAGTTATTCGGGCTCTAACATTCAGTACTTC
-	TRBV19	TRBJ2-7	TRBD1	CASSPTGYNEQYF	TGTGCCAGTAGCCCGACAGGGTACAACGAGCAGTACTTC
few	TRBV2	TRBJ2-3	-	CASTRNIGDTQYF	TGTGCCAGCACCCGAAATATCGGAGATACGCAGTATTTT
-	TRBV7-8	TRBJ2-7	-	CASSPSRVPYEQYF	TGTGCCAGCAGCCCCAGCAGGGTCCCCTACGAGCAGTACTTC
-	TRBV7-2	TRBJ1-5	-	CASSPYRAYNQPQHF	TGTGCCAGCAGCCCCTACAGGGCTTACAATCAGCCCCAGCATTTT
few	TRBV14	TRBJ2-7	TRBD2	CASSPRSSGSEQYF	TGTGCCAGCAGCCCGCGAAGTAGCGGGAGTGAGCAGTACTTC
few	TRBV18	TRBJ1-5	TRBD1	CASSPGTGEQPQHF	TGTGCCAGCTCGCCCGGGACAGGGGAACAGCCCCAGCATTTT
few	TRBV14	TRBJ2-7	TRBD2	CASSSLAGVTYEQYF	TGTGCCAGCAGCTCCCTAGCGGGAGTTACCTACGAGCAGTACTTC
-	TRBV7-9	TRBJ2-1	TRBD2	CASRSGASSYNEQFF	TGTGCCAGCCGTAGCGGGGCCAGCTCCTACAATGAGCAGTTCTTC
-	TRBV11-2	TRBJ1-2	-	CASSLHRPTYGYTF	TGTGCCAGCAGCTTACACCGTCCGACCTATGGCTACACCTTC
few	TRBV20-1	TRBJ2-7	-	CSAPGRNSYEQYF	TGCAGTGCCCCCGGACGGAACTCCTACGAGCAGTACTTC
many	TRBV19	TRBJ1-1	-	CASGQLNTEAFF	TGTGCCTCCGGACAGTTGAACACTGAAGCTTTCTTT
many	TRBV20-1	TRBJ2-1	-	CSARQPNEQFF	TGCAGTGCTAGACAGCCCAATGAGCAGTTCTTC
few	TRBV29-1	TRBJ2-3	TRBD1	CSSSPGGHTDTQYF	TGCAGCTCCTCTCCAGGGGGCCACACAGATACGCAGTATTTT
-	TRBV6-5	TRBJ2-7	TRBD2	CASSYSRASGRAGSYEQYF	TGTGCCAGCAGTTACTCGAGGGCTAGCGGGAGGGCCGGGTCCTACGAGCAGTACTTC
few	TRBV10-1	TRBJ2-4	-	CATLEGGPHKNIQYF	TGCGCCACCCTGGAGGGCGGCCCTCACAAAAACATTCAGTACTTC
few	TRBV7-9	TRBJ2-1	TRBD1	CASSPPARGRENEQFF	TGTGCCAGCAGCCCCCCGGCGAGGGGGCGAGAAAATGAGCAGTTCTTC
-	TRBV25-1	TRBJ1-1	-	CASSVENEAFF	TGTGCCAGCAGTGTCGAAAATGAAGCTTTCTTT
-	TRBV7-6	TRBJ2-2	-	CASSLEDAGELFF	TGTGCCAGCAGCTTAGAAGATGCCGGGGAGCTGTTTTTT
many	TRBV12-3/TRBV12-4	TRBJ1-1	-	CASSNGRGAFF	TGTGCCAGCAGTAACGGGAGGGGAGCTTTCTTT